This T cell receptor (beta chain) was profiled in a study of technical replicates of blood from a few donors. Clones were sequenced by immunoSEQ multiplex PCR, and TCRdb holds only the in-frame ones, with some missing. The sample yields tens of thousands of clones, around 93% seen once. V was trimmed by 4 bases and J by 3 bases, leaving 9 bases between them. The germline CDR1 and CDR2 sequences are WNHNN and SYGVQD (reference sequence). The CDR3 has 13 amino acids. J is TRBJ1-2 and V is TRBV10-1, with D possibly being TRBD1 (6 bases). The TCR originated in a human donor in good health. The sample consisted of T cells isolated from PBMCs. CDR3 amino acids: CASSVTGDYGYTF. The CDR3, as DNA: TGCGCCAGCAGTGTGACAGGAGACTATGGCTACACCTTC.